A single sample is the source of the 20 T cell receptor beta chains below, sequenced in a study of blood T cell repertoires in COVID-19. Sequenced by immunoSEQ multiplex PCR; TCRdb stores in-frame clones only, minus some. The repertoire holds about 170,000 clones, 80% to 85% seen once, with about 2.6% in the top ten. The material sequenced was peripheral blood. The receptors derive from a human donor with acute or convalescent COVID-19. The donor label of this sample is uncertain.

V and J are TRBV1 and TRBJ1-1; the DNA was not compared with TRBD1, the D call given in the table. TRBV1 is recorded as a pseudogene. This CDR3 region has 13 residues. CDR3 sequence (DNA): TGCACCAGCAGCCTCCAGGGGGCAGCTTGGGCTTTCTTT. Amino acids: CTSSLQGAAWAFF.

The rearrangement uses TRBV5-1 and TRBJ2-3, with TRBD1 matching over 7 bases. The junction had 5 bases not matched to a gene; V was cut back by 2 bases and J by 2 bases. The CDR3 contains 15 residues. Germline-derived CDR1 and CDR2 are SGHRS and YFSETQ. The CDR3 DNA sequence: TGCGCCAGCAGCTTTCTGGGACAGCACACAGATACGCAGTATTTT. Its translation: CASSFLGQHTDTQYF.

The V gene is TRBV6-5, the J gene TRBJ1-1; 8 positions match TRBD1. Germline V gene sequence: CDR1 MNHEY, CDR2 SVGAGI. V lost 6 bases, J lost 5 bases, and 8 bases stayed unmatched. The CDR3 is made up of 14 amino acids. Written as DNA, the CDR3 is TGTGCCAGCAGCAGGGGGCATACGGGGACTGAAGCTTTCTTT. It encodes CASSRGHTGTEAFF.

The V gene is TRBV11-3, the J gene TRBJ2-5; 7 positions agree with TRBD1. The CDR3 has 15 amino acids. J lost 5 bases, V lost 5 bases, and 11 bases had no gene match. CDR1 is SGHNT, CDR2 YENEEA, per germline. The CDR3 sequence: CASSRRAGGGETQYF. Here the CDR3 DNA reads TGTGCCAGCAGCCGACGAGCAGGGGGTGGGGAGACCCAGTACTTC.

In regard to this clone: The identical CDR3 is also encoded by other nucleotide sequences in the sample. The CDR3: CASSLDGSSGNTIYF. The CDR3 DNA sequence: TGCGCCAGCAGCCTCGACGGGAGCTCTGGAAACACCATATATTTT. The chain carries TRBV5-1 and TRBJ1-3; D call uncertain. CDR1 SGHRS and CDR2 YFSETQ come from the germline V gene. The ends were cut back, 4 bases at V and 0 bases at J, with 11 bases in the middle. The CDR3 contains 15 residues.

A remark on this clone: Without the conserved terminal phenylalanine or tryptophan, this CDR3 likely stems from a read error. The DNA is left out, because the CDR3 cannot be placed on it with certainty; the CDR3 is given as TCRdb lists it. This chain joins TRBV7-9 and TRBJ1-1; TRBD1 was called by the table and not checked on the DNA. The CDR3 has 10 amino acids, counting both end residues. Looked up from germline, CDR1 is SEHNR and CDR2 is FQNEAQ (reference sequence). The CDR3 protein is CASSPTQGAR.

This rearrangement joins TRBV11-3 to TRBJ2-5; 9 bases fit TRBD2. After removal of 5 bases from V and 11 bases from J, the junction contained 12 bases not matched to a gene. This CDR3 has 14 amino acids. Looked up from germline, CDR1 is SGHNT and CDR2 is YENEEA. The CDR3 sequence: CASSPQTSGFGQYF. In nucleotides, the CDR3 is TGTGCCAGCAGCCCCCAGACTAGCGGCTTTGGTCAGTACTTC.

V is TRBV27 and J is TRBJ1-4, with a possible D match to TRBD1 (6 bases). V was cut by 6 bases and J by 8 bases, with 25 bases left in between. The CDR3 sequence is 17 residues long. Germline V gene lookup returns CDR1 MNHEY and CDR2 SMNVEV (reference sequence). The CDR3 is CASRFRYVTGLGEKLFF. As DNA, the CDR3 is TGTGCCAGCAGGTTCCGATACGTCACAGGGCTTGGAGAAAAACTGTTTTTT.

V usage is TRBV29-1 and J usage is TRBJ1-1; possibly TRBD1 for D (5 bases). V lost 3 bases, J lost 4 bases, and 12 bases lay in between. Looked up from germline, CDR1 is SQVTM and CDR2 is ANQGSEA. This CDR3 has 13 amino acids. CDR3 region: CSVEEGWGTEAFF. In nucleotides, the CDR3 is TGCAGCGTTGAGGAGGGGTGGGGCACTGAAGCTTTCTTT.

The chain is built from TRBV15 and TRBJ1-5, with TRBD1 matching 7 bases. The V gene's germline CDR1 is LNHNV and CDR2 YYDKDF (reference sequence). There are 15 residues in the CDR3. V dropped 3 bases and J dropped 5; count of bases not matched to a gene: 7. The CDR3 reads CATSSRTGLHQPQHF. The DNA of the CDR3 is TGTGCCACCAGCAGCCGGACAGGCCTTCATCAGCCCCAGCATTTT.

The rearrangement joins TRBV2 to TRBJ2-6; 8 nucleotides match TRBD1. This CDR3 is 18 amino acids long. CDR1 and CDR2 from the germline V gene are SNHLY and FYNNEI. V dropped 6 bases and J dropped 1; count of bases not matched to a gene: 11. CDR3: CASSQKGGQGSGANVLTF. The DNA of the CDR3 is TGTGCCAGCAGCCAAAAGGGAGGACAGGGTTCTGGGGCCAACGTCCTGACTTTC.

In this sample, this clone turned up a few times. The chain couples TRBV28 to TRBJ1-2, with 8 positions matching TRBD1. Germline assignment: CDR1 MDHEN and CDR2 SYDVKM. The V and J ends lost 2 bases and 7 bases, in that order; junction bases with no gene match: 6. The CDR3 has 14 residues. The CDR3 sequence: CASSLRQGAAGYTF. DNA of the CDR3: TGTGCCAGCAGTTTAAGGCAGGGGGCGGCTGGCTACACCTTC.

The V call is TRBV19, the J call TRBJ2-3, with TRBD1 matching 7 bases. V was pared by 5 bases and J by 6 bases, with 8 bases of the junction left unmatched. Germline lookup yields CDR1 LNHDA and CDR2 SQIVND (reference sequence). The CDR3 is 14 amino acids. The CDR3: CASSVQGQTDTQYF. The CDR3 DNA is TGTGCCAGTAGTGTACAGGGGCAAACCGATACGCAGTATTTT.

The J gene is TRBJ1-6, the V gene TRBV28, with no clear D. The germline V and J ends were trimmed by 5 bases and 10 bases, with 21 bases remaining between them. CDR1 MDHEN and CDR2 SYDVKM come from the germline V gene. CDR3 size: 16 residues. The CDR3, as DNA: TGTGCCAGCAGTCCCGTCCGGGCCCCGGGAGGATCACCCCTCCACTTT. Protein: CASSPVRAPGGSPLHF. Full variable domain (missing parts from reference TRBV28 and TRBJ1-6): DVKVTQSSRYLVKRTGEKVFLECVQDMDHENMFWYRQDPGLGLRLIYFSYDVKMKEKGDIPEGYSVSREKKERFSLILESASTNQTSMYLCASSPVRAPGGSPLHFGNGTRLTVT.

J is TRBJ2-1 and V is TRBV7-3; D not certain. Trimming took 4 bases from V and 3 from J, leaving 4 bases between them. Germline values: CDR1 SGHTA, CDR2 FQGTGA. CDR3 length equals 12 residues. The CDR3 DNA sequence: TGTGCCAGCAGCTCAAACTACAATGAGCAGTTCTTC. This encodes CASSSNYNEQFF. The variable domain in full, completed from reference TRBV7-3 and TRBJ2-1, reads GAGVSQTPSNKVTEKGKYVELRCDPISGHTALYWYRQSLGQGPEFLIYFQGTGAADDSGLPNDRFFAVRPEGSVSTLKIQRTERGDSAVYLCASSSNYNEQFFGPGTRLTVL.

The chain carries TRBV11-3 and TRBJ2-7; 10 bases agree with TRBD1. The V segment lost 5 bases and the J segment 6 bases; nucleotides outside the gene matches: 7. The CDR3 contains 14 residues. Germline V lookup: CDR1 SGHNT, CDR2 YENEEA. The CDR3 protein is CASSKPGQGSEQYF. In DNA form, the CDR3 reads TGTGCCAGCAGCAAACCGGGACAGGGGAGCGAGCAGTACTTC.

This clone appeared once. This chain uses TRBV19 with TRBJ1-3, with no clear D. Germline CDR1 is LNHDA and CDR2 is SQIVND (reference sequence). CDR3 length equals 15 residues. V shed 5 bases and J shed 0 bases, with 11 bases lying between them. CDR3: CASSPIPPSGNTIYF. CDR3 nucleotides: TGTGCCAGTAGTCCTATACCGCCCTCTGGAAACACCATATATTTT.

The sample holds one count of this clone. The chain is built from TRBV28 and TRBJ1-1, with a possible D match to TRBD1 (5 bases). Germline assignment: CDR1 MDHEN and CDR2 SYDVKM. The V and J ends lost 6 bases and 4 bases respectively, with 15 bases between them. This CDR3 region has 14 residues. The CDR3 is CASSQGRGGTEAFF. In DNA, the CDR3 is TGTGCCAGCAGCCAGGGCCGGGGGGGCACTGAAGCTTTCTTT.

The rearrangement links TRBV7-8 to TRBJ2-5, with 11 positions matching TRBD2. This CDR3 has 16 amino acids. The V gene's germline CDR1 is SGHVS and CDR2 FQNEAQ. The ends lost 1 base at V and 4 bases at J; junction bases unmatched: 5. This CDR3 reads CASSLVASGRRETQYF. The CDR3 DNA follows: TGTGCCAGCAGCTTAGTGGCTAGCGGGAGGAGAGAGACCCAGTACTTC. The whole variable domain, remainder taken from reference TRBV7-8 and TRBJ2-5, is GAGVSQSPRYKVAKRGQDVALRCDPISGHVSLFWYQQALGQGPEFLTYFQNEAQLDKSGLPSDRFFAERPEGSVSTLKIQRTQQEDSAVYLCASSLVASGRRETQYFGPGTRLLVL.

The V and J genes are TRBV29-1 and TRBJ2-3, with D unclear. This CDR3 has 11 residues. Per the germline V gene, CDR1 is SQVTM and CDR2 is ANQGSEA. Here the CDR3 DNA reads TGCAGTCCCGGGTGGACAGATACGCAGTATTTT. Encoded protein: CSPGWTDTQYF.